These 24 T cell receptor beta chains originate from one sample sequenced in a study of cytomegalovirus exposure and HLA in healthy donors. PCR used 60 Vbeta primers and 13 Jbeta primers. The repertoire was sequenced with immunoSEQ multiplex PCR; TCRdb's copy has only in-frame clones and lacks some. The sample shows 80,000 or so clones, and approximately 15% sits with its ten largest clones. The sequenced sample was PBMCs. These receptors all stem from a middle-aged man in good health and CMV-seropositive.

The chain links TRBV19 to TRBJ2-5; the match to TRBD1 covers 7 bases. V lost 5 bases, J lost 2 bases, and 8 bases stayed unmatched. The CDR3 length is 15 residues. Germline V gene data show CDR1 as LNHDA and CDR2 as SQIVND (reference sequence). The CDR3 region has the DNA TGTGCCAGTAGTTTGGGACAGATATCACAAGAGACCCAGTACTTC. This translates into CASSLGQISQETQYF.

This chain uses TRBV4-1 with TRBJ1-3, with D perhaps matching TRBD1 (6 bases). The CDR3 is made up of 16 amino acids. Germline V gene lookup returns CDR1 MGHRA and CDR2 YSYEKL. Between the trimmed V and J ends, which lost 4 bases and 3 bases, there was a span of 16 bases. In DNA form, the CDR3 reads TGCGCCAGCAGCCCAACCTGGAACAGGGATGGAAACACCATATATTTT. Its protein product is CASSPTWNRDGNTIYF.

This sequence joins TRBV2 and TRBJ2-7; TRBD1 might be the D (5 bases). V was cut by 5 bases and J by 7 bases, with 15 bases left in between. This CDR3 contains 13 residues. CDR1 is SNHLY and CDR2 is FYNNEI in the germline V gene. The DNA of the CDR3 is TGTGCCAGCAGTACCCCGCAGGGAAGGGAGCAGTACTTC. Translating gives CASSTPQGREQYF.

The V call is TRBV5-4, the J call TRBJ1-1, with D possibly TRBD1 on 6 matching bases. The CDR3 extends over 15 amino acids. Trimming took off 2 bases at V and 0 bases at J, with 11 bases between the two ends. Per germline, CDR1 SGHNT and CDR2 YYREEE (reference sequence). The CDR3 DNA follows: TGTGCCAGCAGCTTACCGGGACACTTGAACACTGAAGCTTTCTTT. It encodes CASSLPGHLNTEAFF.

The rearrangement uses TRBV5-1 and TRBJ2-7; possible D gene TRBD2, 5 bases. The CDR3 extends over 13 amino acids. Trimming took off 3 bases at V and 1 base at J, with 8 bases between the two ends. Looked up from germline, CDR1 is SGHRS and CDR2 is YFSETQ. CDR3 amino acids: CASSWTASYEQYF. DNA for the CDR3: TGCGCCAGCAGCTGGACTGCTTCCTACGAGCAGTACTTC. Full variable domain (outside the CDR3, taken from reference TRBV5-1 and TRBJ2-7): KAGVTQTPRYLIKTRGQQVTLSCSPISGHRSVSWYQQTPGQGLQFLFEYFSETQRNKGNFPGRFSGRQFSNSRSEMNVSTLELGDSALYLCASSWTASYEQYFGPGTRLTVT.

The CDR3 DNA is TGTGCCAGCAGCTTCTTAGCCAGCGAAGCTTTCTTT. Amino acids: CASSFLASEAFF. This chain joins TRBV5-6 and TRBJ1-1; no definite D call. This CDR3 has 12 amino acids. Germline CDR1 SGHDT, CDR2 YYEEEE. V lost 2 bases to trimming and J lost 8 bases, with 10 bases between them.

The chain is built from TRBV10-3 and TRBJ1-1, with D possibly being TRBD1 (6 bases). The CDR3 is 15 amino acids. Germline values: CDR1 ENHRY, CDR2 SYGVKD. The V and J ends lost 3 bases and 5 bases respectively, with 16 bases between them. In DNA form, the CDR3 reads TGTGCCATCAGTGAAGAGGGGGGGCGATGGACTGAAGCTTTCTTT. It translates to CAISEEGGRWTEAFF.

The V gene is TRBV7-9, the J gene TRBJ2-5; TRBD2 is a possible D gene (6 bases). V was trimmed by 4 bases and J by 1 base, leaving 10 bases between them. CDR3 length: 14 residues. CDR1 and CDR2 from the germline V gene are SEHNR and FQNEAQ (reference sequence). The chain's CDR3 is CASSSGLLQETQYF. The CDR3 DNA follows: TGTGCCAGCAGCTCAGGACTACTCCAAGAGACCCAGTACTTC.

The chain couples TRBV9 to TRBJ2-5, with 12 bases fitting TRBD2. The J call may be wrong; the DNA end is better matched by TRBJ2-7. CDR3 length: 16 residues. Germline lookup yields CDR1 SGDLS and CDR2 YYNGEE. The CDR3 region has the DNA TGTGCCAGCAGCGGCGGGACTAGCGGGTTCAGCTACGAGCAGTACTTC. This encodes CASSGGTSGFSYEQYF.

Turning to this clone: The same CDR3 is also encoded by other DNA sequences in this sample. The CDR3 loop is CASSRQPYSYEQYV. CDR3 in DNA: TGTGCCAGCAGTCGACAGCCGTACTCCTACGAGCAGTACGTC. The chain recombines TRBV6-6 with TRBJ2-7; D perhaps matches TRBD1 (5 bases). This CDR3 is built from 14 residues. V was cut by 5 bases and J by 0 bases, with 11 bases left in between. Germline V gene sequence: CDR1 MNHNY, CDR2 SVGAGI (reference sequence).

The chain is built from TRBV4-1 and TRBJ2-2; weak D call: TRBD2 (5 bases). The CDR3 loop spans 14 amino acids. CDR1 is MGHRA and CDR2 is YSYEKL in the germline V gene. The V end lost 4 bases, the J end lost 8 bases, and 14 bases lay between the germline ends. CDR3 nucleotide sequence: TGCGCCAGCAGCCTGGGCCATCCGGGGGGGGAGCTGTTTTTT. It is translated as CASSLGHPGGELFF.

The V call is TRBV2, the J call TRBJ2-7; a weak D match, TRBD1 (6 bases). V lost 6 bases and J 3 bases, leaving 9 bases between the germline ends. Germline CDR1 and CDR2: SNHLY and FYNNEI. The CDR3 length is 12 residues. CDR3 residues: CASRGQVYEQYF. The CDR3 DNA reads TGTGCCAGCAGGGGACAAGTCTACGAGCAGTACTTC. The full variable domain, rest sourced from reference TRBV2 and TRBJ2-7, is EPEVTQTPSHQVTQMGQEVILRCVPISNHLYFYWYRQILGQKVEFLVSFYNNEISEKSEIFDDQFSVERPDGSNFTLKIRSTKLEDSAMYFCASRGQVYEQYFGPGTRLTVT.

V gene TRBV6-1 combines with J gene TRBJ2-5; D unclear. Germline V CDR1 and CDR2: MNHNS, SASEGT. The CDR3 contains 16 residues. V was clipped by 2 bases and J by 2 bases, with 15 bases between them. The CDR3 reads CASSERFGRPQETQYF. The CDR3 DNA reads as TGTGCCAGCAGTGAAAGATTTGGCAGGCCTCAAGAGACCCAGTACTTC.

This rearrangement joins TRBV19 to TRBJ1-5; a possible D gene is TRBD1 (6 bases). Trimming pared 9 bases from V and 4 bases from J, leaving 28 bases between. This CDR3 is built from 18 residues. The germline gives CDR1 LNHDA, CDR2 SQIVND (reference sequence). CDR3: CASLDGTKYILENQPQHF. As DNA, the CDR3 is TGTGCCAGCCTGGACGGGACAAAGTACATCCTTGAAAATCAGCCCCAGCATTTT.

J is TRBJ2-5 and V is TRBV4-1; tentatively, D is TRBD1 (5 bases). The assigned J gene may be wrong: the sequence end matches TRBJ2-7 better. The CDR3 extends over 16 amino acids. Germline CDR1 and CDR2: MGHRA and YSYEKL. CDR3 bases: TGCGCCAGCAGCCAAGAAAAAAGGGGCCAAATCTACGAGCAGTACTTC. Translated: CASSQEKRGQIYEQYF.

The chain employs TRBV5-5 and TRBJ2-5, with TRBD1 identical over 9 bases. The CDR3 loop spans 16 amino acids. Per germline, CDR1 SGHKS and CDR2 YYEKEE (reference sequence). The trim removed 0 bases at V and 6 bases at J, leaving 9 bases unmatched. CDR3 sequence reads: CASSLVGTGTKKTQYF. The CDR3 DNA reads TGTGCCAGCAGCTTGGTGGGGACAGGGACGAAGAAGACCCAGTACTTC.

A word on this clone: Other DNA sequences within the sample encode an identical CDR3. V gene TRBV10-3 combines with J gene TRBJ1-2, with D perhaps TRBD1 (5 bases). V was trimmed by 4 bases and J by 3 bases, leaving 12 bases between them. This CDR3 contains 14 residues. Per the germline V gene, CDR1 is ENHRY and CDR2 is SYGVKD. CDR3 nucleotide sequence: TGTGCCATCAGTGGGTCGACGGGGGACTATGGCTACACCTTC. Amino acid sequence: CAISGSTGDYGYTF.

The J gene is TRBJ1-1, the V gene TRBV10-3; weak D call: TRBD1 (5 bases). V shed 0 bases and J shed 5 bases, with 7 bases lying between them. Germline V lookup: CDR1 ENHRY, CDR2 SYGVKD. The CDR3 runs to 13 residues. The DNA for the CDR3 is TGTGCCATCAGTGAGTCCAGGGATACTGAAGCTTTCTTT. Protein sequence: CAISESRDTEAFF.

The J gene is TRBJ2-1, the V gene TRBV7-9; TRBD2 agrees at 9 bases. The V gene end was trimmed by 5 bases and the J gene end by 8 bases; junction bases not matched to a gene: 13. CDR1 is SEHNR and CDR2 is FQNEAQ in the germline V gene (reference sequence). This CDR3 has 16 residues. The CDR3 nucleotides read TGTGCCAGCAGCGGGCCGAGGGGCGGGAGGGGAGATGAGCAGTTCTTC. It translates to CASSGPRGGRGDEQFF.

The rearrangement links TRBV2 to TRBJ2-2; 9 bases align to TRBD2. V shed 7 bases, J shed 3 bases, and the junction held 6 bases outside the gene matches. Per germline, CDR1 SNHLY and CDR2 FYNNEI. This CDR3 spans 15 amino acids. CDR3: CASIGAGGYTGELFF. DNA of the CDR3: TGTGCCAGCATTGGAGCGGGGGGTTACACCGGGGAGCTGTTTTTT.

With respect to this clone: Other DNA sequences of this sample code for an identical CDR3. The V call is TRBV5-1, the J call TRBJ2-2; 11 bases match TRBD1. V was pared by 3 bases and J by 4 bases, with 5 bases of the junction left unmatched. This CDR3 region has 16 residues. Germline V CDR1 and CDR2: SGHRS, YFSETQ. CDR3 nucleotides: TGCGCCAGCAGCTGGAGGGGGACAGGGGGCACCGGGGAGCTGTTTTTT. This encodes CASSWRGTGGTGELFF.

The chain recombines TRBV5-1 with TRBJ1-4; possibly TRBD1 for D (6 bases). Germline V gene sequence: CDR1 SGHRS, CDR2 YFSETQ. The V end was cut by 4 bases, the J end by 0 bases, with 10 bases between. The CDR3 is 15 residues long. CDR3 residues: CASSMDSSTNEKLFF. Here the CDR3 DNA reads TGCGCCAGCAGCATGGACAGTTCAACTAATGAAAAACTGTTTTTT.

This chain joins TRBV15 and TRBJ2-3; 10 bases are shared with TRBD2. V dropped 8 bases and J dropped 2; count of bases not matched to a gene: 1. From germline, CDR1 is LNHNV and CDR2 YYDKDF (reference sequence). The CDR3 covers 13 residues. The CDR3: CATGLAATDTQYF. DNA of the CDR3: TGTGCCACCGGACTAGCGGCCACAGATACGCAGTATTTT.

CDR3 nucleotides: TGTGCCAGTAGTCCCTCGTGGGGGGGCTACGAGCAGTACTTC. This sequence encodes CASSPSWGGYEQYF. The chain joins TRBV19 to TRBJ2-7; 7 positions agree with TRBD2. The CDR3 loop spans 14 amino acids. V lost 5 bases to trimming and J lost 3 bases; unmatched junction nucleotides: 7. The germline CDR1 and CDR2 sequences are LNHDA and SQIVND (reference sequence).